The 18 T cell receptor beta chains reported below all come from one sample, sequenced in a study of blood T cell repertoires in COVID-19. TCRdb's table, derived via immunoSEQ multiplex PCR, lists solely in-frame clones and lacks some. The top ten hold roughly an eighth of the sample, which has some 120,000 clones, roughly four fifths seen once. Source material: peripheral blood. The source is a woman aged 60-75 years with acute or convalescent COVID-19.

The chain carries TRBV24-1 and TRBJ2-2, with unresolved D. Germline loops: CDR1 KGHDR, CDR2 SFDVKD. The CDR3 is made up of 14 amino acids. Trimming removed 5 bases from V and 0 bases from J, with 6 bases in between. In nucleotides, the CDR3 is TGTGCCACCAGTGGTCAGTCGAACACCGGGGAGCTGTTTTTT. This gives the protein CATSGQSNTGELFF.

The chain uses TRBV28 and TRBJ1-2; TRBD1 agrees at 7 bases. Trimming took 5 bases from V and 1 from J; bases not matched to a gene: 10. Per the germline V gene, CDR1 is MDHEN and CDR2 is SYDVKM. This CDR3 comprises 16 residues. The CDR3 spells CASSQGGSRFNYGYTF. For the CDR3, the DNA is TGTGCCAGCAGTCAAGGGGGCAGCCGTTTTAACTATGGCTACACCTTC.

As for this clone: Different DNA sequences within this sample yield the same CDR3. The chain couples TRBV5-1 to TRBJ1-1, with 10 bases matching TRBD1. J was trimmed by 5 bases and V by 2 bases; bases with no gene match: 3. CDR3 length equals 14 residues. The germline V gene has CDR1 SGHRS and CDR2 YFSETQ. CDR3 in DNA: TGCGCCAGCAGCTTAGGACAGGGGGGGACTGAAGCTTTCTTT. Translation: CASSLGQGGTEAFF.

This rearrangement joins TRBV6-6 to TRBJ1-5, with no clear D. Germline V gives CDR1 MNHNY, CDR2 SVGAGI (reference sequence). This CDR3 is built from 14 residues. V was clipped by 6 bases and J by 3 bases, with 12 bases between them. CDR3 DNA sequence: TGTGCCAGCAGCCAGATGCGGGACAATCAGCCCCAGCATTTT. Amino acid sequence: CASSQMRDNQPQHF.

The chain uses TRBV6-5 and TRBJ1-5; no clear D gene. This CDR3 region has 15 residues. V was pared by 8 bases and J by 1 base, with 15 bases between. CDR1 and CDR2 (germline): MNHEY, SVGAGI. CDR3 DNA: TGTGCCAGCCGTCAATTTGGAGGAAGCAATCAGCCCCAGCATTTT. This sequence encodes CASRQFGGSNQPQHF.

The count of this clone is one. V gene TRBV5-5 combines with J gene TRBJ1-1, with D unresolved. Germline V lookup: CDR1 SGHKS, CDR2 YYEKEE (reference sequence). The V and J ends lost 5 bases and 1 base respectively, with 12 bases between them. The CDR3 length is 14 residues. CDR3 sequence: CASRLPRGNTEAFF. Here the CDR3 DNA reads TGTGCCAGCAGATTGCCCCGAGGGAACACTGAAGCTTTCTTT.

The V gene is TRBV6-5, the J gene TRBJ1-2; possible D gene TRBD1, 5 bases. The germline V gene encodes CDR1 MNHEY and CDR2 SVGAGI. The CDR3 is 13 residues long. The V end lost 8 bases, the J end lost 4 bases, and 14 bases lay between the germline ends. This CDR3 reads CASVVGGGYGYTF. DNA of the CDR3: TGTGCCAGCGTCGTCGGGGGTGGCTATGGCTACACCTTC.

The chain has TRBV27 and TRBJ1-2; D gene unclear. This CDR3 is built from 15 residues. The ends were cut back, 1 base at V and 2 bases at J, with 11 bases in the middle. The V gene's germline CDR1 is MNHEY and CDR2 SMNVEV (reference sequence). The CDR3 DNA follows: TGTGCCAGCAGTTTATTTGGCGGTTTAAACTATGGCTACACCTTC. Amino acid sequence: CASSLFGGLNYGYTF.

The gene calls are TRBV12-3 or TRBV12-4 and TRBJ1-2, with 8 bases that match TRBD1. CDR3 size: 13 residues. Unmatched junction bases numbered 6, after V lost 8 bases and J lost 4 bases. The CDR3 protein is CASGQGGTYGYTF. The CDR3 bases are TGTGCCAGCGGACAGGGAGGTACCTATGGCTACACCTTC.

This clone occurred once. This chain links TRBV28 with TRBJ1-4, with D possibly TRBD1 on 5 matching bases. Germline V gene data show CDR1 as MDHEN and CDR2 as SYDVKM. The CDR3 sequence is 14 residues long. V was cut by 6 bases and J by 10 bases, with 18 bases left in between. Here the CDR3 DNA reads TGTGCCAGCAGCGAACCACGCCTCGGGGGAAAACTGTTTTTT. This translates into CASSEPRLGGKLFF. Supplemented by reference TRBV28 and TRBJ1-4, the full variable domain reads DVKVTQSSRYLVKRTGEKVFLECVQDMDHENMFWYRQDPGLGLRLIYFSYDVKMKEKGDIPEGYSVSREKKERFSLILESASTNQTSMYLCASSEPRLGGKLFFGSGTQLSVL.

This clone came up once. The CDR3 DNA sequence: TGTGCCAGCAGCTCCTATACGCAGTATTTT. Translating gives CASSSYTQYF. The V gene is TRBV7-2, the J gene TRBJ2-3; D is unclear. V lost 4 bases and J 7 bases, leaving 3 bases between the germline ends. CDR1 is SGHTA and CDR2 is FQGNSA in the germline V gene. The CDR3 runs to 10 residues.

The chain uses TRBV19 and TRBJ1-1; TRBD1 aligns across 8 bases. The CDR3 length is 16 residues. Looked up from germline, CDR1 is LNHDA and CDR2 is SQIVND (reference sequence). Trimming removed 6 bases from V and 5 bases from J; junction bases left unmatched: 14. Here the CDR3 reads CASSTQGVVIRTEAFF. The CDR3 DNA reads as TGTGCCAGTAGCACACAGGGGGTAGTGATTAGGACTGAAGCTTTCTTT.

Here the CDR3 reads CASSYGRGIGNHEQYF. Here the CDR3 DNA reads TGTGCCAGCAGTTACGGGCGGGGAATCGGGAACCACGAGCAGTACTTC. The J gene is TRBJ2-7, the V gene TRBV6-2 or TRBV6-3; a possible D gene is TRBD2 (6 bases). The CDR3 loop spans 16 amino acids. The V and J ends lost 2 bases and 5 bases respectively, with 19 bases between them. Germline lookup yields CDR1 MNHEY and CDR2 SVGEGT.

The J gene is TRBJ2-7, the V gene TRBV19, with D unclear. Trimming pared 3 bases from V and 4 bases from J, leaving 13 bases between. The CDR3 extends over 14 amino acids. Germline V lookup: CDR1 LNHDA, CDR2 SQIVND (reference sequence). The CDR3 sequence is CASSMEGRQYEQYF. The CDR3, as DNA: TGTGCCAGTAGTATGGAAGGCAGGCAATACGAGCAGTACTTC.

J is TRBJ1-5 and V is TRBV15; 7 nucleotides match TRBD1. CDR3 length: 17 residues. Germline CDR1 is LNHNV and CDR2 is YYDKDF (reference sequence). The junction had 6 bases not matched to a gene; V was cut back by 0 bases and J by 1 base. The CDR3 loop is CATSRDSTGSSNQPQHF. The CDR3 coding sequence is TGTGCCACCAGCAGAGATTCGACAGGGAGCAGCAATCAGCCCCAGCATTTT.

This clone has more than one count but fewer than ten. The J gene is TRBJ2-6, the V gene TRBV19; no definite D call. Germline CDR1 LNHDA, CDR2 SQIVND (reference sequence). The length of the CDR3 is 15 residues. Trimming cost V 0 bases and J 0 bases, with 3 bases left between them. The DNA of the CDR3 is TGTGCCAGTAGTATAGAGTACTCTGGGGCCAACGTCCTGACTTTC. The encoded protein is CASSIEYSGANVLTF.

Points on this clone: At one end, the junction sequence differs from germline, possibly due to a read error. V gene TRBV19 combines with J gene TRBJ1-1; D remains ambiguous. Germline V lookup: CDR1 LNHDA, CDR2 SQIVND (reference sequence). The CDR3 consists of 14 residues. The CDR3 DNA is TGTGCCAGTAGTTTCGCGAGACTGAACATTGAAGCTTTCTTT. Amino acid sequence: CASSFARLNIEAFF.

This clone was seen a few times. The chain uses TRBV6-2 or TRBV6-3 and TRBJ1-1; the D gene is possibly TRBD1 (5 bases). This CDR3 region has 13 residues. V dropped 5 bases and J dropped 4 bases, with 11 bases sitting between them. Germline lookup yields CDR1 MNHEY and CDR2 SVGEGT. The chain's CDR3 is CASSRADITEAFF. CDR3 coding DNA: TGTGCCAGCAGTCGGGCGGACATCACTGAAGCTTTCTTT.